A selection of T cell receptor beta chains follows, all from one sample in a study of blood T cell repertoires in COVID-19. Sequencing used immunoSEQ multiplex PCR; TCRdb keeps in-frame clones, though not all of them. The sample includes fewer than 70,000 clones, approximately 85% seen only once; the top ten take about 23%. The sample consisted of peripheral blood. The receptors come from a man over 45 with acute or convalescent COVID-19. Each CDR3 is given with its conserved first and last residue. D genes are given only for firm matches. The size entry is marked missing in some rows and otherwise reads once, few, many or a size class.

. | TRBJ2-3 | . | TRBV4-1 | TGCGCCAGCAGCCAAGACCATAGGACAGCCTCACCAAGAGATACGCAGTATTTT | CASSQDHRTASPRDTQYF
. | TRBJ1-1 | . | TRBV2 | TGTGCCAGCATAAGAGCGGGGACTGAAGCTTTCTTT | CASIRAGTEAFF
. | TRBJ2-7 | . | TRBV11-2 | TGTGCCAGCAGCTTAGCTGCGGGGGCGGGGGAGCAGTACTTC | CASSLAAGAGEQYF
. | TRBJ1-6 | . | TRBV6-1 | TGTGCCAGCAGTGGGGAGGGGGTCTCCTATAATTCACCCCTCCACTTT | CASSGEGVSYNSPLHF
. | TRBJ1-2 | . | TRBV5-1 | TGCGCCAGCAGCTCCCGACAGGCTGGGGGCTATGGCTACACCTTC | CASSSRQAGGYGYTF
. | TRBJ1-2 | . | TRBV6-5 | TGTGCTAGCCGAGGTGGGAACTATGGCTACACCTTC | CASRGGNYGYTF
once | TRBJ2-1 | TRBD2 | TRBV11-2 | TGTGCCAGCAGCTTAGCAAACCTAAGACATAGCGGGGACGGTGAGCAGTTCTTC | CASSLANLRHSGDGEQFF
. | TRBJ1-1 | TRBD1 | TRBV7-3 | TGTGCCAGCAGCCCTGGACAGGGTTTCACTGAAGCTTTCTTT | CASSPGQGFTEAFF
. | TRBJ2-1 | . | TRBV7-8 | TGTGCCAGCAGCCCGGGGAATGAGCAGTTCTTC | CASSPGNEQFF
. | TRBJ1-2 | TRBD1 | TRBV5-4 | TGTGCCAGCAGCCCGGACAGGGGGCGAGGCTACACCTTC | CASSPDRGRGYTF
. | TRBJ1-6 | TRBD1 | TRBV6-5 | TGTGCCAGCACGACGGACAGGGGAGATTCACCCCTCCACTTT | CASTTDRGDSPLHF